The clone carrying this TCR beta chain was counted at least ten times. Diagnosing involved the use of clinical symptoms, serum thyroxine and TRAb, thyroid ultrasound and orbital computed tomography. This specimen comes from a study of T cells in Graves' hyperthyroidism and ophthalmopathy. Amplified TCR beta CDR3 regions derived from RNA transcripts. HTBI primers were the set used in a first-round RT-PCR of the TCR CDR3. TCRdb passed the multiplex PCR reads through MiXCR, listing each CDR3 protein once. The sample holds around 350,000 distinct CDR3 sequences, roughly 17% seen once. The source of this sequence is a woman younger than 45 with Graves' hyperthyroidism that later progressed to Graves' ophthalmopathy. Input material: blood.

The CDR3 sequence is CASSSWGQGAYGYTF. The DNA for the CDR3 is TGTGCCAGCAGTTCTTGGGGACAGGGGGCTTATGGCTACACCTTC. The V gene is TRBV28, the J gene TRBJ1-2, with 12 bases fitting TRBD1. V dropped 4 bases and J dropped 5; count of bases not matched to a gene: 5. Germline CDR1 and CDR2: MDHEN and SYDVKM. The length of the CDR3 is 15 residues.